This T cell receptor (beta chain) was recovered during a study of T cells in Graves' hyperthyroidism and ophthalmopathy. This CDR3 is built from 17 residues. V shed 6 bases, J shed 7 bases, and the junction held 21 bases outside the gene matches. Germline CDR1 reads MRHNA; CDR2 reads SNTAGT. Regions amplified from RNA transcripts were the TCR beta CDR3 regions. A first-round RT-PCR of the TCR CDR3 used the HTBI primer set. From the multiplex PCR reads, TCRdb called clonotypes with MiXCR, one entry per CDR3 protein. This table has around 500,000 distinct CDR3 sequences, about 16% appearing once. This clonotype was observed a few times.

The TCR comes from a woman between 25 and 40 years old with Graves' ophthalmopathy. The sample taken for sequencing was blood. This sequence joins TRBV6-4 and TRBJ2-7; 7 nucleotides agree with TRBD1. The CDR3 DNA reads TGTGCCAGCAGAGGAGACAGGGCTACATATATCTCGTGGGAGCAGTACTTC. This gives the protein CASRGDRATYISWEQYF.